Here is one T cell receptor beta chain with its context. TRB cDNA libraries were made by UMI-labeled 5' RACE. TCRdb reworked the 5' RACE reads into one entry per CDR3 protein, no DNA. There are about 57,000 distinct CDR3 sequences in the sample, with about a quarter held by the top ten. The sample belongs to a study of CXCR3-negative and CXCR3-positive naive CD8 T cells. Germline-derived CDR1 and CDR2 are SGHRS and YFSETQ. This CDR3 has 13 residues. The V and J genes are TRBV5-1 and TRBJ2-1. This clonotype originated in a human donor in good health. Some clones in this sample may be carry-over from other donors' samples. The sequenced sample consisted of memory CD8+ T cells from blood. The CDR3 loop is CASSFDDYNEQFF.